The source of this T cell receptor (beta chain) is a study of T cell responses to AZD1222 COVID-19 vaccine. The count of this clone is one. The antigen is not known. Libraries were prepared by immunoSEQ multiplex PCR; TCRdb keeps only in-frame clonotypes and omits some of them. The table includes about 87,000 clones, roughly 90% detected once. Whole-study findings and limits: Most donors were white British, females outnumbered males, and clonal diversity was possibly underestimated.

This sample comprised peripheral blood, obtained on day 0 of AZD1222 vaccination. This sequence originates from an adult in good health.

CDR3 loop: CAWSAINTGELFF. CDR3 coding DNA: TGTGCCTGGAGTGCTATTAACACCGGGGAGCTGTTTTTT. The chain combines TRBV30 with TRBJ2-2, with D uncertain. The ends were cut back, 1 base at V and 2 bases at J, with 5 bases in the middle. Germline CDR1 is GTSNPN and CDR2 is SVGIG (reference sequence). The CDR3 has 13 amino acids. Together with reference TRBV30 and TRBJ2-2, the CDR3 gives the full variable domain: SQTIHQWPATLVQPVGSPLSLECTVEGTSNPNLYWYRQAAGRGLQLLFYSVGIGQISSEVPQNLSASRPQDRQFILSSKKLLLSDSGFYLCAWSAINTGELFFGEGSRLTVL.